This T cell receptor beta chain was sequenced for a study of T cell clonotyping in hematopoietic cell transplantation. Study observations and caveats: Higher Inverse Simpson Index values in graft donor and pretransplant recipient predicted broader posttransplant TCR diversity. Without cell sorting, CD4 versus CD8 contributions remain unresolved. After transplant, recipient diversity fell while pathologically expanded clonotypes grew through day 180. Few recipient clonotypes overlapped donors; over 95% were de novo at given depth.

V shed 1 base and J 3 bases; nucleotides not matched to a gene: 3. Germline CDR1 and CDR2: SGHNT and YYREEE (reference sequence). The CDR3 sequence is 14 residues long. Time point meaning: recipient sample about 28 days before transplant, after cytoreduction. The repertoire was sequenced with immunoSEQ multiplex PCR; TCRdb's copy has only in-frame clones and lacks some. Here the sample spans over 45,000 clones, around 86% being singletons. As to this clone: The antigen is not known.

The chain links TRBV5-4 to TRBJ2-7; 8 nucleotides match TRBD2. The sample here was peripheral blood mononuclear cells, taken before stem cell transplant. This clonotype was obtained from a man aged 55 to 70 with biphenotypic leukemia. Some clones in this sample may be carry-over from other donors' samples. In nucleotides, the CDR3 is TGTGCCAGCAGCTTGACGGGAGGGGTCTACGAGCAGTACTTC. Protein: CASSLTGGVYEQYF.